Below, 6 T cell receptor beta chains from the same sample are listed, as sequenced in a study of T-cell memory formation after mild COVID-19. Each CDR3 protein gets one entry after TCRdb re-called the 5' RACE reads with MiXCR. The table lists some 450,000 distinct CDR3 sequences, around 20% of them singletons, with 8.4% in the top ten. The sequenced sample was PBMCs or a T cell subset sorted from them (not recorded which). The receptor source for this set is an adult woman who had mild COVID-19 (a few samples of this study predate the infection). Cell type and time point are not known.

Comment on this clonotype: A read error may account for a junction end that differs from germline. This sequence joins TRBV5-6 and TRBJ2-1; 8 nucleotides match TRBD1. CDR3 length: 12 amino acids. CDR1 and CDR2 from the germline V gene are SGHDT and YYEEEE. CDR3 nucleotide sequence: TGTGCCAGCAGCCTAGGGACAGGCCCCATCCGCTTC. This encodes CASSLGTGPIRF.

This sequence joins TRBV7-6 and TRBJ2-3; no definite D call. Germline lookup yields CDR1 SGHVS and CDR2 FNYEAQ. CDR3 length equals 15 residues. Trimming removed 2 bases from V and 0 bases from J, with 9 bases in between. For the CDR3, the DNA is TGTGCCAGCAGCTTAATGTATTCTAGCACAGATACGCAGTATTTT. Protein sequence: CASSLMYSSTDTQYF. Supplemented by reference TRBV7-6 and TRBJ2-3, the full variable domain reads GAGVSQSPRYKVTKRGQDVALRCDPISGHVSLYWYRQALGQGPEFLTYFNYEAQQDKSGLPNDRFSAERPEGSISTLTIQRTEQRDSAMYRCASSLMYSSTDTQYFGPGTRLTVL.

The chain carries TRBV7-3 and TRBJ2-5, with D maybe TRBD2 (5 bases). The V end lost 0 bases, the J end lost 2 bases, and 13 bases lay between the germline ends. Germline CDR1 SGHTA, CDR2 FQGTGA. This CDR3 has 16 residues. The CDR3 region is CASSLTGNGKQETQYF. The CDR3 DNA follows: TGTGCCAGCAGCTTAACGGGGAACGGGAAACAAGAGACCCAGTACTTC.

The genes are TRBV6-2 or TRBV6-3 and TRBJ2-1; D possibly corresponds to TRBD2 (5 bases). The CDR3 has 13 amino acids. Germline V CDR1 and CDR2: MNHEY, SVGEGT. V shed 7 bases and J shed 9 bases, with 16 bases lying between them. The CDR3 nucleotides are TGTGCCAGCACCGATTTTGTCCGGGGTGAGCAGTTCTTC. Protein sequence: CASTDFVRGEQFF.

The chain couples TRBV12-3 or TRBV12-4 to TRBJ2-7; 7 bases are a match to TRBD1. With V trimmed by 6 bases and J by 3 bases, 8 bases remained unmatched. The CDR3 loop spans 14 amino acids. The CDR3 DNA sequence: TGTGCCAGCAGGACAGGGTCACACTACTACGAGCAGTACTTC. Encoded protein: CASRTGSHYYEQYF.

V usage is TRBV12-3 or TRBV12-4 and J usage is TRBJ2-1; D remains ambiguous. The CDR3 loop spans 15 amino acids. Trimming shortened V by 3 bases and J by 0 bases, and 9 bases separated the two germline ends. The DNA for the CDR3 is TGTGCCAGCAGTTTGTCGGAAAGCTCCTACAATGAGCAGTTCTTC. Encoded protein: CASSLSESSYNEQFF.